This TCR beta chain was retrieved from a study of beta chain features in type 1 diabetes. Across the whole study: Age and gender were similar between patients and healthy donors, as were cell yields.

Findings of the study overall: For patients, the naive, central memory and Treg TCRB repertoires appeared more alike than for healthy donors. TCRB CDR3s from Type 1 diabetes patients were moderately but significantly shorter in all four CD4+ subsets. High TCR expression in some cells could lead to their over-representation in cDNA sequencing.

Every bit of the isolated RNA underwent reverse transcription, so sequencing read expressed TCRB transcripts. Measured with immunoSEQ multiplex PCR; TCRdb has only the in-frame clones, and not every one. The repertoire consists of a few hundred thousand clones, with roughly a quarter occurring once and the leading ten covering over 0.01%. V trimming: 3 bases; J trimming: 5 bases; junction bases outside the gene matches: 2. From germline, CDR1 is KGHSH and CDR2 LQKENI. The CDR3 totals 13 residues. Cell sorting via CD45RO/CCR7/CD25/CD127/CD95/CD27 was performed to obtain CD4+ naive, central memory, regulatory and stem cell-like memory cells. This clone was seen a few times. What it binds is unknown. Other DNA sequences in the same sample also yield this CDR3.

The sample comprised naive CD4+ T cells from blood. The clonotype comes from a woman aged 25 to 39 with type 1 diabetes. The gene calls are TRBV18 and TRBJ1-2, with 8 bases identical to TRBD1. CDR3 protein: CASSPGQGYGYTF. DNA for the CDR3: TGTGCCAGCTCACCCGGACAGGGTTATGGCTACACCTTC.